This entry describes one T cell receptor beta chain. Clones were read by immunoSEQ multiplex PCR, and TCRdb kept only the in-frame ones, dropping some. Among 160,000 or so clones, approximately 80% were seen once, and the ten largest hold about 4.9%. The data are from a study of cytotoxic CD8 clonotypes in ibrutinib-treated CLL. The material was PBMCs, obtained after 24 months of ibrutinib treatment. The sequence was collected from a human donor with chronic lymphocytic leukemia.

CDR3 coding DNA: TGCGCCAGCAGCTTGGTGTATGGGGTCGTCTCGGACACTGAAGCTTTCTTT. Translating gives CASSLVYGVVSDTEAFF. The V call is TRBV5-1, the J call TRBJ1-1, with D unclear. Germline V gives CDR1 SGHRS, CDR2 YFSETQ. CDR3 length equals 17 residues. V shed 0 bases and J shed 3 bases, with 18 bases lying between them.